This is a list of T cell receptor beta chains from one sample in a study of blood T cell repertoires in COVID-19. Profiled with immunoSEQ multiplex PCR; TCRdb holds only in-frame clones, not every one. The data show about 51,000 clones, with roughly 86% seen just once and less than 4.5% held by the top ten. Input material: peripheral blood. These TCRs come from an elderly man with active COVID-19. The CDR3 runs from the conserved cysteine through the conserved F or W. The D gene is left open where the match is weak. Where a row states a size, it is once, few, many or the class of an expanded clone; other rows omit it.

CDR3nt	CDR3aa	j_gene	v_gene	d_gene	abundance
TGTGCCAGCAGCCCTGGGACTAGCGGCACTTACACAGATACGCAGTATTTT	CASSPGTSGTYTDTQYF	TRBJ2-3	TRBV5-6	TRBD2	once
TGTGCCAGCAGTTCGCCGACTAGCGGGAGCTACGAGCAGTACTTC	CASSSPTSGSYEQYF	TRBJ2-7	TRBV6-2/TRBV6-3	TRBD2	NA
TGTGCCAGCAGCTTAGCGGCGGGCCTCACAGATACGCAGTATTTT	CASSLAAGLTDTQYF	TRBJ2-3	TRBV7-9	NA	NA
TGTGCCAGCTCACCACCGGTGCGGGGGTTCAATGAGCAGTTCTTC	CASSPPVRGFNEQFF	TRBJ2-1	TRBV18	TRBD2	NA
TGTGCCTGGAGTGACCGGAGCAATCAGCCCCAGCATTTT	CAWSDRSNQPQHF	TRBJ1-5	TRBV30	NA	NA
TGTGCCAGCAGCCAAGGTGGTACTACACCTTCCGAGCAGTACTTC	CASSQGGTTPSEQYF	TRBJ2-7	TRBV3-1/TRBV3-2	NA	NA
TGTGCCAGCAGCCCACCGGACAGATACTACGAGCAGTACTTC	CASSPPDRYYEQYF	TRBJ2-7	TRBV11-2	NA	NA
TGCGCCACCAGAACCGGGACAAATTCTGATACGCAGTATTTT	CATRTGTNSDTQYF	TRBJ2-3	TRBV10-2	NA	once
TGTGCCAGCAGCCTCTTCGGGGGGGACACTGAAGCTTTCTTT	CASSLFGGDTEAFF	TRBJ1-1	TRBV7-9	NA	NA
TGTGCCAGCAGCCTGGACAGGACTCGCTATGGCTACACCTTC	CASSLDRTRYGYTF	TRBJ1-2	TRBV28	TRBD1	NA
TGTGCCAGCTCAAGGGACAGGGGTGAAAAACTGTTTTTT	CASSRDRGEKLFF	TRBJ1-4	TRBV18	TRBD1	NA
TGTGCCAGCAGCGTAGGGGTCGGCGGGACCCAGTACTTC	CASSVGVGGTQYF	TRBJ2-5	TRBV9	NA	NA
TGTGCCAGCAGCTCCTTTAGCGGGAGGGCCAACGTCCTGACTTTC	CASSSFSGRANVLTF	TRBJ2-6	TRBV7-8	TRBD2	NA
TGTGCCAGCAGCCCCGGTACAGGGAACTCCTACAATGAGCAGTTCTTC	CASSPGTGNSYNEQFF	TRBJ2-1	TRBV5-6	NA	once
TGTGCCAGCAGTTTGTCTAGCGGGAGCTACGAGCAGTACTTC	CASSLSSGSYEQYF	TRBJ2-7	TRBV28	TRBD2	NA
TGTGCCTGGATCTCACGGCTAGCGGGCCACCGGGCGTACTTC	CAWISRLAGHRAYF	TRBJ2-7	TRBV30	TRBD2	NA
TGTGCCACCCAGGATAGCGGGAGATGGACCGGGGAGCTGTTTTTT	CATQDSGRWTGELFF	TRBJ2-2	TRBV7-9	TRBD2	NA
TGTGCCAGCAGCAAAAGGGGACTCAGCTCTGGAAACACCATATATTTT	CASSKRGLSSGNTIYF	TRBJ1-3	TRBV3-1/TRBV3-2	NA	NA
TGTGCCAGCAGCGTAGATGGTGAGGATACGCAGTATTTT	CASSVDGEDTQYF	TRBJ2-3	TRBV9	NA	NA
TGTGCCAGCAGCCAAGATCCTCTGATGTGGGCGGGAGGGCCTATTAAGACAGATACGCAGTATTTT	CASSQDPLMWAGGPIKTDTQYF	TRBJ2-3	TRBV3-1/TRBV3-2	TRBD2	NA
TGTGCCAGCAGCCAATACGGGGCAGGGAGGTCGGGGGAGCAGTACTTC	CASSQYGAGRSGEQYF	TRBJ2-7	TRBV14	NA	NA
TGTGCCAGCAGCTTGGCTGGGGGCGTCCAAGAGACCCAGTACTTC	CASSLAGGVQETQYF	TRBJ2-5	TRBV5-4	NA	NA
TGTGCCAGCAGTGAAGGGGCTGGGGGGACTGGCTATGGCTACACCTTC	CASSEGAGGTGYGYTF	TRBJ1-2	TRBV6-1	NA	NA
TGTGCCAGTAGTATAGGTAGCGCCAATGAGCAGTTCTTC	CASSIGSANEQFF	TRBJ2-1	TRBV19	NA	once
TGTGCCAGCAGCTTAGGCGGGACTAGCAAGAATGAGCAGTTCTTC	CASSLGGTSKNEQFF	TRBJ2-1	TRBV7-2	TRBD2	NA
TGTGCCAGCAGTGGTGGCGCGGCAAGTCTCAATGAGCAGTTCTTC	CASSGGAASLNEQFF	TRBJ2-1	TRBV25-1	NA	NA
TGTGCCAGCAGCCATACCTCAGGAGATACGCAGTATTTT	CASSHTSGDTQYF	TRBJ2-3	TRBV4-2	NA	few
TGTGCCAGCAGCCAAGACTGGACTACCAATTACGAGCAGTACTTC	CASSQDWTTNYEQYF	TRBJ2-7	TRBV3-1/TRBV3-2	NA	NA
TGTGCCAGCAGGGGACAGGGCACAGATACGCAGTATTTT	CASRGQGTDTQYF	TRBJ2-3	TRBV7-2	TRBD1	NA
TGTGCCAGCATACCCGACTATCACGAGCAGTACTTC	CASIPDYHEQYF	TRBJ2-7	TRBV3-1/TRBV3-2	NA	NA
TGTGCCAGCAGCCCTACCCTAGCGGGAGTGGGGAATGAGCAGTTCTTC	CASSPTLAGVGNEQFF	TRBJ2-1	TRBV14	TRBD2	NA
TGTGCCAGCAGAGGACTGATTACCTACGAGCAGTACTTC	CASRGLITYEQYF	TRBJ2-7	TRBV6-5	NA	NA
TGTGCCAGCAGCTCTCAAACTAGGTACAATGAGCAGTTCTTC	CASSSQTRYNEQFF	TRBJ2-1	TRBV9	NA	once
TGTGCCAGCAGCTTAAGGCGAGGCGGGGGGACCCAAGAGACCCAGTACTTC	CASSLRRGGGTQETQYF	TRBJ2-5	TRBV11-2	TRBD2	once
TGTGCCAGCAGTTACGCGGACAGGCGGTTCTTC	CASSYADRRFF	TRBJ2-1	TRBV6-2/TRBV6-3	TRBD1	NA
TGTGCCAGCAGCATCGGACTAGAAGGGCCCGGGGAGCTGTTTTTT	CASSIGLEGPGELFF	TRBJ2-2	TRBV11-2	TRBD2	NA